The T cell receptor (beta chain) under discussion was sequenced for a study of control samples from healthy donors and cancer patients. This table comes from immunoSEQ multiplex PCR, and its TCRdb copy is limited to in-frame clones, with some not included. The data contain 40,000 to 45,000 clones, just over 70% of them singletons. The CDR3 is made up of 16 amino acids. Germline V gene lookup returns CDR1 MNHNY and CDR2 SVGAGI (reference sequence). Concerning this clone itself: At one of its ends the junction is not consistent with the germline gene, which may arise from a read error.

The chain joins TRBV6-6 to TRBJ1-1; D might be TRBD1 (5 bases). The receptor was isolated from a male donor with melanoma. Source material: formalin-fixed, paraffin-embedded tissue. The CDR3 loop is CTSSSHQDRPVTEAFF. Here the CDR3 DNA reads TGTACCAGCAGTTCCCACCAAGACAGACCGGTCACTGAAGCTTTCTTT.